The present TCR beta chain was sequenced within a study of blood T cells in healthy people across ages. This CDR3 is 17 amino acids long. The second PCR ran about 6 to 11 cycles with a sample-barcoded 5' primer and J-beta primers. All samples gave at least 2.5 million CDR3-containing paired-end reads. TCRdb processed the 5' RACE reads anew with MiXCR; each CDR3 protein has one entry. The data hold about 780,000 distinct CDR3 sequences, with 35% to 50% observed a single time. This clonotype was seen more than once but under ten times. Its antigen is unknown. Whole-study findings and limits: It was held that the diversity estimates obtained from one million T cells were underestimates. Leaving the PBMCs unsorted stopped any conclusive comparison of naive versus antigen-experienced cells.

Source material: blood. This clonotype originated in an older man in good health. This sequence joins TRBV21-1 and TRBJ2-2; the DNA was not compared with TRBD1, the D call given in the table. TRBV21-1 represents a pseudogene. The DNA of the CDR3 is TGTGCCAGCAGCAAACTAGGACAGCTCGCGAACACCGGGGAGCTGTTTTTT. Protein: CASSKLGQLANTGELFF.